The present entry profiles one T cell receptor beta chain with its context. Its antigen is unidentified. The record originates from a study of cytomegalovirus exposure and HLA in healthy donors. Study-wide background: Among the 398 genotyped donors, around 85% were placed in the Caucasian-associated ancestry cluster.

The PCR had 60 Vbeta and 13 Jbeta primers. Generated by immunoSEQ multiplex PCR, the TCRdb table keeps only in-frame clones and is missing some. Among over 150,000 clones listed, over 80% were seen once. Germline CDR1 is SGHVS and CDR2 is FNYEAQ. The CDR3 is 15 residues long. V shed 5 bases and J 6 bases; nucleotides not matched to a gene: 10. Study-level results: The sole available immune exposure information was CMV serostatus. By HLA locus, TCR association rates varied in a later analysis, with DRB1 showing the most and HLA-C the fewest. Later analysis reportedly placed an Asian-associated ancestry cluster below the roughly 630-donor mean in N-insertions.

The gene calls are TRBV7-6 and TRBJ1-5, with TRBD1 matching over 7 bases. Material: PBMCs. This clonotype was obtained from a girl between 10 and 17 years old in good health and CMV-seropositive. CDR3 coding DNA: TGTGCCAGCAGCGCCACACAGACAGGGCGTCAGCCCCAGCATTTT. Protein sequence: CASSATQTGRQPQHF.